A single sample gave rise to the 31 T cell receptor beta chains below, sequenced in a study of control samples from healthy donors and cancer patients. Sequencing was performed with immunoSEQ multiplex PCR; in TCRdb, only in-frame clones are kept and a portion is missing. Of 3,600 or so clones in the sample, 70% to 85% were seen once. Sequencing was done on a sample of formalin-fixed, paraffin-embedded tissue. All receptors come from a female donor with melanoma.

As for this clone: The identical CDR3 is also encoded by other nucleotide sequences in the sample. This chain connects TRBV4-2 to TRBJ2-2; 7 bases fit TRBD2. Germline V gene sequence: CDR1 LGHNA, CDR2 YNFKEQ. Trimming took 9 bases from V and 8 from J; bases not matched to a gene: 9. This CDR3 is 13 amino acids long. The CDR3 sequence is CASLRGEGGELFF. CDR3 sequence (DNA): TGTGCCAGTTTACGGGGGGAGGGGGGGGAGCTGTTTTTT.

The chain is built from TRBV2 and TRBJ2-1; a possible D gene is TRBD1 (6 bases). The germline V and J ends were trimmed by 4 bases and 3 bases, with 25 bases remaining between them. The CDR3 has 19 amino acids. Germline lookup yields CDR1 SNHLY and CDR2 FYNNEI. The CDR3, as DNA: TGTGCCAGCAGTGGGGGGACAAGGAGCCCTCCATCGTACTACAATGAGCAGTTCTTC. Translated: CASSGGTRSPPSYYNEQFF.

This sequence joins TRBV18 and TRBJ2-2, with TRBD1 matching over 7 bases. This CDR3 has 14 residues. Germline values: CDR1 KGHSH, CDR2 LQKENI. J gave up 9 bases and V 3 bases, and 7 bases lay outside the gene matches. CDR3 DNA: TGTGCCAGCTCACCGACAGGGCTTACCAGGGAGCTGTTTTTT. Amino acids: CASSPTGLTRELFF.

J is TRBJ1-2 and V is TRBV2; 9 positions agree with TRBD1. CDR1 SNHLY and CDR2 FYNNEI come from the germline V gene. V was clipped by 11 bases and J by 2 bases; unmatched bases: 6. The CDR3 contains 13 residues. As DNA, the CDR3 is TGTGCCGGACACAGGGGGCTGAACTATGGCTACACCTTC. Its translation: CAGHRGLNYGYTF.

The chain has TRBV11-2 and TRBJ2-2, with D tentatively TRBD1 (6 bases). Germline CDR1 SGHAT, CDR2 FQNNGV. The V end lost 0 bases, the J end lost 5 bases, and 25 bases lay between the germline ends. This CDR3 spans 20 amino acids. CDR3 nucleotide sequence: TGTGCCAGCAGCTTAGAGTGGGACAAGAGACTCGGAAGGAGGACCGGGGAGCTGTTTTTT. This sequence encodes CASSLEWDKRLGRRTGELFF.

The chain recombines TRBV11-3 with TRBJ2-1; D is possibly TRBD2 (6 bases). CDR1 and CDR2 from the germline V gene are SGHNT and YENEEA. The V end was cut by 7 bases, the J end by 5 bases, with 12 bases between. The CDR3 totals 13 residues. CDR3 nucleotide sequence: TGTGCCAGCACTCGGAGGGGAGACAATGAGCAGTTCTTC. It codes for CASTRRGDNEQFF.

This chain uses TRBV29-1 with TRBJ2-3, with D perhaps matching TRBD2 (6 bases). The CDR3 sequence is 15 residues long. CDR1 is SQVTM and CDR2 is ANQGSEA in the germline V gene. V lost 6 bases, J lost 0 bases, and 16 bases lay in between. CDR3 nucleotide sequence: TGCAGCGTGGCGGGAATGGGACCTAGCACAGATACGCAGTATTTT. Translated, it gives CSVAGMGPSTDTQYF.

V and J are TRBV19 and TRBJ1-5, with D unclear. The CDR3 spans 15 residues. Germline loops: CDR1 LNHDA, CDR2 SQIVND (reference sequence). V dropped 6 bases and J dropped 1 base, with 13 bases sitting between them. The CDR3 bases are TGTGCCAGTAGGTCCCGTCAGGAGAGCAATCAGCCCCAGCATTTT. It yields the protein CASRSRQESNQPQHF.

J is TRBJ2-5 and V is TRBV5-1, with a possible D match to TRBD2 (6 bases). This CDR3 comprises 15 residues. Trimming removed 4 bases at V and 0 bases at J, with 13 bases between. Germline V gene data show CDR1 as SGHRS and CDR2 as YFSETQ. Here the CDR3 reads CASSPGDLYQETQYF. CDR3 coding DNA: TGCGCCAGCAGCCCCGGGGACTTGTACCAAGAGACCCAGTACTTC.

V and J are TRBV28 and TRBJ1-1; tentatively, D is TRBD1 (5 bases). V was pared by 2 bases and J by 5 bases, with 12 bases between. The CDR3 consists of 14 residues. CDR1 is MDHEN and CDR2 is SYDVKM in the germline V gene. The CDR3: CASSLKRGGTEAFF. As DNA, the CDR3 is TGTGCCAGCAGTTTAAAAAGGGGAGGGACTGAAGCTTTCTTT. The variable domain in full, with the rest retrieved from reference TRBV28 and TRBJ1-1, is DVKVTQSSRYLVKRTGEKVFLECVQDMDHENMFWYRQDPGLGLRLIYFSYDVKMKEKGDIPEGYSVSREKKERFSLILESASTNQTSMYLCASSLKRGGTEAFFGQGTRLTVV.

The rearrangement joins TRBV9 to TRBJ1-6; D is perhaps TRBD1 (6 bases). The germline V and J ends were trimmed by 4 bases and 0 bases, with 14 bases remaining between them. The germline V gene has CDR1 SGDLS and CDR2 YYNGEE. The CDR3 consists of 17 residues. The CDR3 is CASSLRDKGSYNSPLHF. The DNA of the CDR3 is TGTGCCAGCAGCCTCCGGGACAAGGGCTCCTATAATTCACCCCTCCACTTT. Supplemented by reference TRBV9 and TRBJ1-6, the full variable domain reads DSGVTQTPKHLITATGQRVTLRCSPRSGDLSVYWYQQSLDQGLQFLIQYYNGEERAKGNILERFSAQQFPDLHSELNLSSLELGDSALYFCASSLRDKGSYNSPLHFGNGTRLTVT.

CDR3 bases: TGTGCCAGCAGTTCCCGGCCCGCCTACAATGAGCAGTTCTTC. Its protein product is CASSSRPAYNEQFF. The genes are TRBV28 and TRBJ2-1, with D unresolved. The CDR3 length is 14 residues. Per the germline V gene, CDR1 is MDHEN and CDR2 is SYDVKM. Trimming took 4 bases from V and 2 from J, leaving 9 bases between them.

With respect to this clone: Sequence at one end of the junction differs from germline and may be a read error. CDR3 residues: CASSIDRSTDTQYF. In nucleotides, the CDR3 is TGTGCCAGTAGTATTGACCGAAGCACAGATACGCAATATTTT. V gene TRBV19 combines with J gene TRBJ2-3; D unclear. The germline gives CDR1 LNHDA, CDR2 SQIVND (reference sequence). The CDR3 loop spans 14 amino acids.

The J gene is TRBJ2-3, the V gene TRBV29-1; no reliable D call. Germline V gene data show CDR1 as SQVTM and CDR2 as ANQGSEA. V lost 5 bases and J 2 bases, leaving 5 bases between the germline ends. This CDR3 has 11 amino acids. The CDR3 protein is CSVSITDTQYF. For the CDR3, the DNA is TGCAGCGTTTCAATCACAGATACGCAGTATTTT.

This chain uses TRBV7-9 with TRBJ1-1; TRBD1 might be the D (5 bases). The germline CDR1 and CDR2 sequences are SEHNR and FQNEAQ (reference sequence). The CDR3 consists of 13 residues. V was clipped by 5 bases and J by 8 bases, with 15 bases between them. This CDR3 reads CASSVVGRDEAFF. The CDR3 DNA sequence: TGTGCCAGCAGCGTGGTGGGCCGGGACGAAGCTTTCTTT.

This chain links TRBV6-2 or TRBV6-3 with TRBJ2-1, with D unclear. Germline V lookup: CDR1 MNHEY, CDR2 SVGEGT. The CDR3 contains 15 residues. Trimming shortened V by 5 bases and J by 0 bases, and 11 bases separated the two germline ends. This CDR3 is CASSLVGGSYNEQFF. The DNA for the CDR3 is TGTGCCAGCAGTCTAGTAGGTGGCTCCTACAATGAGCAGTTCTTC.

The CDR3 DNA reads TGCAGCGTTCGTCCATCGGGGACCGGGGAGCTGTTTTTT. Its protein product is CSVRPSGTGELFF. V gene TRBV29-1 combines with J gene TRBJ2-2; maybe TRBD2 (5 bases). The CDR3 is made up of 13 amino acids. V gave up 5 bases and J gave up 5 bases, with 12 bases separating them. The germline gives CDR1 SQVTM, CDR2 ANQGSEA.

This clone was detected a few times. This chain links TRBV6-5 with TRBJ1-3, with D unresolved. Trimming pared 6 bases from V and 0 bases from J, leaving 6 bases between. The length of the CDR3 is 13 residues. Germline V lookup: CDR1 MNHEY, CDR2 SVGAGI. CDR3 coding DNA: TGTGCCAGCAGGCCCAGCTCTGGAAACACCATATATTTT. Translated: CASRPSSGNTIYF.

The CDR3 nucleotides read TGTGCCAGCAGCTCTGGGACAGGCGGGCAAGAGACCCAGTACTTC. The encoded protein is CASSSGTGGQETQYF. The rearrangement links TRBV11-1 to TRBJ2-5, with TRBD1 matching over 8 bases. V lost 4 bases, J lost 2 bases, and 6 bases stayed unmatched. The CDR3 is 15 amino acids. Germline V gene lookup returns CDR1 SGHAT and CDR2 FQDESV (reference sequence).

V usage is TRBV11-2 and J usage is TRBJ1-1; 8 bases are shared with TRBD1. Trimming at V came to 5 bases and at J to 3 bases, leaving 8 bases not matched to a gene. The CDR3 has 15 residues. Germline V gene data show CDR1 as SGHAT and CDR2 as FQNNGV. CDR3 nucleotide sequence: TGTGCCAGCAGCCGTTCGACAGGGGTGTACACTGAAGCTTTCTTT. Amino acids: CASSRSTGVYTEAFF.

This rearrangement joins TRBV30 to TRBJ2-7; D is perhaps TRBD1 (6 bases). CDR1 and CDR2 from the germline V gene are GTSNPN and SVGIG (reference sequence). This CDR3 has 12 amino acids. The V end lost 3 bases, the J end lost 6 bases, and 12 bases lay between the germline ends. CDR3 sequence reads: CAWSRQVLEQYF. In nucleotides, the CDR3 is TGTGCCTGGAGCCGACAGGTCCTCGAGCAGTACTTC.

This chain connects TRBV27 to TRBJ2-3; D may be TRBD1 (6 bases). With 1 base removed from V and 1 base from J, the gap between germline ends came to 15 bases. CDR3 length: 17 amino acids. Germline V CDR1 and CDR2: MNHEY, SMNVEV (reference sequence). In DNA form, the CDR3 reads TGTGCCAGCAGTTTATGGGCCCCAGGGGCCGGCACAGATACGCAGTATTTT. Protein product: CASSLWAPGAGTDTQYF.

V gene TRBV9 combines with J gene TRBJ2-7; 7 bases line up with TRBD1. The length of the CDR3 is 17 residues. The germline V gene has CDR1 SGDLS and CDR2 YYNGEE. V shed 0 bases, J shed 1 base, and the junction held 10 bases outside the gene matches. In DNA form, the CDR3 reads TGTGCCAGCAGCGTAGGACCCGGGCCAGGGGGTTCCTACGAGCAGTACTTC. The encoded protein is CASSVGPGPGGSYEQYF.

The rearrangement links TRBV7-9 to TRBJ2-7; D perhaps matches TRBD1 (5 bases). V dropped 8 bases and J dropped 2 bases, with 7 bases sitting between them. Germline V gives CDR1 SEHNR, CDR2 FQNEAQ (reference sequence). The CDR3 is made up of 11 amino acids. The CDR3 nucleotides read TGTGCCAGCGAGGACACCTACGAGCAGTACTTC. This gives the protein CASEDTYEQYF. Drawing the rest from reference TRBV7-9 and TRBJ2-7, the complete variable domain is DTGVSQNPRHKITKRGQNVTFRCDPISEHNRLYWYRQTLGQGPEFLTYFQNEAQLEKSRLLSDRFSAERPKGSFSTLEIQRTEQGDSAMYLCASEDTYEQYFGPGTRLTVT.

The chain links TRBV16 to TRBJ2-5; D not resolved. The CDR3 loop spans 13 amino acids. In germline, CDR1 is KGHSY, CDR2 FQNENV. V was cut by 4 bases and J by 5 bases, with 11 bases left in between. CDR3 bases: TGTGCCAGCAGCCGGGGTATGGTGGAGACCCAGTACTTC. Translating gives CASSRGMVETQYF.

The rearrangement joins TRBV7-2 to TRBJ1-1; a weak D match, TRBD1 (5 bases). The germline CDR1 and CDR2 sequences are SGHTA and FQGNSA. This CDR3 has 15 residues. V shed 1 base and J shed 3 bases, with 12 bases lying between them. As DNA, the CDR3 is TGTGCCAGCAGCTTAGATTCCAGGGTATACACTGAAGCTTTCTTT. Protein sequence: CASSLDSRVYTEAFF.

This clone has a handful of counts. The chain carries TRBV6-5 and TRBJ1-1; the D is unclear. This CDR3 contains 14 residues. Per germline, CDR1 MNHEY and CDR2 SVGAGI. Deletions cut 5 bases from V and 4 bases from J, with 14 bases between. The CDR3 DNA reads TGTGCCAGCAGTATGGCCGGGCGAGGCACTGAAGCTTTCTTT. Translating it yields CASSMAGRGTEAFF.

The chain is built from TRBV30 and TRBJ2-3, with a tentative D call TRBD2 (6 bases). The germline V and J ends were trimmed by 5 bases and 5 bases, with 17 bases remaining between them. Per germline, CDR1 GTSNPN and CDR2 SVGIG (reference sequence). The CDR3 is 14 amino acids. CDR3 amino acids: CAWSRVAEGDTQYF. The CDR3 bases are TGTGCCTGGTCCCGTGTTGCGGAGGGAGATACGCAGTATTTT.

The V gene is TRBV2, the J gene TRBJ2-3, with D possibly matching TRBD2 (5 bases). This CDR3 comprises 12 residues. Germline V gene lookup returns CDR1 SNHLY and CDR2 FYNNEI. V lost 3 bases and J lost 11, with 12 bases in between. For the CDR3, the DNA is TGTGCCAGCAGTGAGGCGCTAGAGGGGCAGTATTTT. Its protein product is CASSEALEGQYF.

V is TRBV14 and J is TRBJ1-2; possibly TRBD1 for D (5 bases). The V and J ends lost 1 base and 6 bases respectively, with 9 bases between them. The CDR3 is 13 amino acids. In germline, CDR1 is SGHDN, CDR2 FVKESK. CDR3 protein: CASSQGWGHGYTF. The CDR3 bases are TGTGCCAGCAGCCAAGGATGGGGACATGGCTACACCTTC.

The CDR3 bases are TGTGCCAGCAGCTCTACAGGGCGGTACGAGCAGTACTTC. Protein: CASSSTGRYEQYF. The V and J genes are TRBV5-6 and TRBJ2-7; TRBD1 is a possible D gene (6 bases). The CDR3 is 13 residues long. The V gene's germline CDR1 is SGHDT and CDR2 YYEEEE. V was clipped by 3 bases and J by 4 bases, with 11 bases between them.